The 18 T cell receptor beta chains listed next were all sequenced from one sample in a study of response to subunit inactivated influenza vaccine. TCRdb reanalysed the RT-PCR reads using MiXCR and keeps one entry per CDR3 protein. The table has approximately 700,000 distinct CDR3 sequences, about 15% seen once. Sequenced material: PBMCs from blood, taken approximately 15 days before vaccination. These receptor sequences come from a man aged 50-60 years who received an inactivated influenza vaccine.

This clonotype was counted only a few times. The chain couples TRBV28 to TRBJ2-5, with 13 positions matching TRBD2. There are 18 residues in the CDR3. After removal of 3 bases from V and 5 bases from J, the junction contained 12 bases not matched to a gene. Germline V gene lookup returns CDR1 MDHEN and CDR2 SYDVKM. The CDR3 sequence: CASSFTVTSGRAGETQYF. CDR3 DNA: TGTGCCAGCAGTTTCACCGTTACTAGCGGGAGGGCCGGTGAGACCCAGTACTTC.

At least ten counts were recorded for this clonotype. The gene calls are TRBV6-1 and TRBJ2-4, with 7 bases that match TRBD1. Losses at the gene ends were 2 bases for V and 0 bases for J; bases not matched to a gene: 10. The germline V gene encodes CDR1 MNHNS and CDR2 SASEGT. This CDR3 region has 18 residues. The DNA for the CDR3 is TGTGCCAGCAGTGAAAGAGGGGACAGCGCCCTAGCCAAAAACATTCAGTACTTC. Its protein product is CASSERGDSALAKNIQYF.

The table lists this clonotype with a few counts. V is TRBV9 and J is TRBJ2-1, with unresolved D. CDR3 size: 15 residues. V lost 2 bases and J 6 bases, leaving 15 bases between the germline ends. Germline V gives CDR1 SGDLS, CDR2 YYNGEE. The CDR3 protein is CASSVGLQMANEQFF. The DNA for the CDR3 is TGTGCCAGCAGCGTGGGCCTCCAGATGGCCAATGAGCAGTTCTTC.

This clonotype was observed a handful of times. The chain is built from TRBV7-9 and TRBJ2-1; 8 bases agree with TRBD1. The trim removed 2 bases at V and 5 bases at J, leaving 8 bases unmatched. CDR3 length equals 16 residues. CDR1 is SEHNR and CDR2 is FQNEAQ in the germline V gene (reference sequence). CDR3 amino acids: CASSLFARQGNNEQFF. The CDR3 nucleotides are TGTGCCAGCAGCTTATTTGCGAGACAGGGGAACAATGAGCAGTTCTTC.

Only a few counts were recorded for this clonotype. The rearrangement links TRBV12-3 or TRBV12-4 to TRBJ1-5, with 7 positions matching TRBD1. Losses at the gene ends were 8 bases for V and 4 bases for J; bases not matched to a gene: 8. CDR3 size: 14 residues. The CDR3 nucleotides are TGTGCCAGCCGACAGGGATCCGGGAATCAGCCCCAGCATTTT. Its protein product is CASRQGSGNQPQHF.

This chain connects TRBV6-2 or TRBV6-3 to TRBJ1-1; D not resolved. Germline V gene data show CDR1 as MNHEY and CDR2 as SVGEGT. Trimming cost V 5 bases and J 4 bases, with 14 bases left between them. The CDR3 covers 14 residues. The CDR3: CASSPGGSGTEAFF. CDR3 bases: TGTGCCAGCAGTCCCGGAGGTAGCGGCACTGAAGCTTTCTTT.

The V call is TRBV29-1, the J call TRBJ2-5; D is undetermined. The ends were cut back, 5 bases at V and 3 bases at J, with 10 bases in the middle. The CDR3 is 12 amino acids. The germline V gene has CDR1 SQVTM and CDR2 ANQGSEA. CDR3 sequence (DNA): TGCAGCGTTACAGAGAATAAAGAGACCCAGTACTTC. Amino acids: CSVTENKETQYF.

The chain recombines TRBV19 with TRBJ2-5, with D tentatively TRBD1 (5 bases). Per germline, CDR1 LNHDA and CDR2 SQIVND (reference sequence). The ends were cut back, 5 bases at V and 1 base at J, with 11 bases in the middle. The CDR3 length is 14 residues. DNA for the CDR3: TGTGCCAGTAGTTCGACAGAAATCCAAGAGACCCAGTACTTC. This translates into CASSSTEIQETQYF.

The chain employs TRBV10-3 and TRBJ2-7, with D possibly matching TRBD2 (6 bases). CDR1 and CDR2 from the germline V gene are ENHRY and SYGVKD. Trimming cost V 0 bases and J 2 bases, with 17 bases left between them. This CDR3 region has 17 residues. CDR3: CAISESSLARPTYEQYF. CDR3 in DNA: TGTGCCATCAGTGAGTCGTCCCTAGCGCGACCCACCTACGAGCAGTACTTC.

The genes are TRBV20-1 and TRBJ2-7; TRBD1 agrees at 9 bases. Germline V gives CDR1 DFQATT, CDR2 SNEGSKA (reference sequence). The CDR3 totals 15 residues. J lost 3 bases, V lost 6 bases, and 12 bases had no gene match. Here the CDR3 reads CSASSPGTGLYEQYF. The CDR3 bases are TGCAGTGCCTCCTCTCCGGGGACAGGGCTCTACGAGCAGTACTTC.

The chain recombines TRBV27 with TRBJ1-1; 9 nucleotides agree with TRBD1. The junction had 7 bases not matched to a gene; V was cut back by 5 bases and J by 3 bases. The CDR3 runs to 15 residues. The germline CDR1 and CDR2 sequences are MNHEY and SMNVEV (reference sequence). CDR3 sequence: CASSKWTGAYTEAFF. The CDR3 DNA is TGTGCCAGCAGTAAGTGGACAGGGGCTTACACTGAAGCTTTCTTT.

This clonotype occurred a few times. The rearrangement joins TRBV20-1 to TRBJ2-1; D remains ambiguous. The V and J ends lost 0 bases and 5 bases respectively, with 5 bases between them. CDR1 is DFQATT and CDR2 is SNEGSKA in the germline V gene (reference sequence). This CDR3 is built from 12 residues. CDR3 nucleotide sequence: TGCAGTGCTAGAGATCCGAACAATGAGCAGTTCTTC. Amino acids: CSARDPNNEQFF.

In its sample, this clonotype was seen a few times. The CDR3 DNA reads as TGCGCCAGCAGCGGCGGACAGGGCTTCGGTGGCTACACCTTC. Its translation is CASSGGQGFGGYTF. V is TRBV5-1 and J is TRBJ1-2, with TRBD1 identical over 8 bases. Germline V gene lookup returns CDR1 SGHRS and CDR2 YFSETQ. V lost 4 bases, J lost 7 bases, and 9 bases stayed unmatched. The CDR3 consists of 14 residues.

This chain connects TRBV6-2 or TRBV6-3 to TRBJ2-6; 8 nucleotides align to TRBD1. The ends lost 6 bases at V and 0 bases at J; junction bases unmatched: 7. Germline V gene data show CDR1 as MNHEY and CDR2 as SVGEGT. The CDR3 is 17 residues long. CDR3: CASRLDRESSGANVLTF. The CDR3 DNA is TGTGCCAGCAGATTGGACAGGGAGTCCTCTGGGGCCAACGTCCTGACTTTC.

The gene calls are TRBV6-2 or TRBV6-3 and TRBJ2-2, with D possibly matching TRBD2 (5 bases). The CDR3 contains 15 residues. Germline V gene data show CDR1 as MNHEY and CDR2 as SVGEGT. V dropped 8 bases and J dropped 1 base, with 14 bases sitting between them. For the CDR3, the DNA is TGTGCCAGCTGGCCCCGGACTCAGAACACCGGGGAGCTGTTTTTT. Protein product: CASWPRTQNTGELFF.

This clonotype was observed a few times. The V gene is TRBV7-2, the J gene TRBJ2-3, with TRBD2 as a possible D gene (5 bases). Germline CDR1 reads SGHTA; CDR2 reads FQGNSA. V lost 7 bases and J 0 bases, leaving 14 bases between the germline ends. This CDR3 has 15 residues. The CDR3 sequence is CASMVARESTDTQYF. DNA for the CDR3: TGTGCCAGCATGGTGGCGAGGGAGAGCACAGATACGCAGTATTTT.

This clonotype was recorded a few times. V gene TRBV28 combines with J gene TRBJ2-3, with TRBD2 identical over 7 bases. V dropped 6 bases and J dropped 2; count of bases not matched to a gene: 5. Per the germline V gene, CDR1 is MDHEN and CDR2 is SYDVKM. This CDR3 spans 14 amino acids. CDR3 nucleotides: TGTGCCAGCAGGGGGACTACCTTCACAGATACGCAGTATTTT. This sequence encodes CASRGTTFTDTQYF.

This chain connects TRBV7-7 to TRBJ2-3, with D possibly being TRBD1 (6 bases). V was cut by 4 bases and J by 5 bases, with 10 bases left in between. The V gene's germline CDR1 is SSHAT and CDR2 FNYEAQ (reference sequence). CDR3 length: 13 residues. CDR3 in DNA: TGTGCCAGCAGCTCCCCAGGGGTAGATACGCAGTATTTT. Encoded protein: CASSSPGVDTQYF.